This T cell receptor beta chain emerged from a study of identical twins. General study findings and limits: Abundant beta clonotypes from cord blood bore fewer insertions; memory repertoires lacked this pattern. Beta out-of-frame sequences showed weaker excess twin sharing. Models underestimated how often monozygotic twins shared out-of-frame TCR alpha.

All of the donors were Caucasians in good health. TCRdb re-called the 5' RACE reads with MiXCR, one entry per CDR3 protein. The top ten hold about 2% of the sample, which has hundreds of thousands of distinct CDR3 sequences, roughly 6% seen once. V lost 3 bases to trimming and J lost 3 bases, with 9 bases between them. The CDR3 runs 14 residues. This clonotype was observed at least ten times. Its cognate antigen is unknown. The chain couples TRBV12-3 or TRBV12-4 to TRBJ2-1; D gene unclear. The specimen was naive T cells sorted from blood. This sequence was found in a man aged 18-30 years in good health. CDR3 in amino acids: CASSFWHNYNEQFF. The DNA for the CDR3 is TGTGCCAGCAGTTTTTGGCACAACTACAATGAGCAGTTCTTC.